This entry lists 24 T cell receptor beta chains sequenced from one sample in a study of T-cell reconstitution after alpha-beta-depleted transplantation in children. Unique molecular identifiers were incorporated during preparation of the TCRbeta library. TCRdb used MiXCR to reprocess the PCR reads, holding one entry per CDR3 protein. Of approximately 490,000 distinct CDR3 sequences listed, about 10% are singletons. Here the sequenced sample was PBMCs, taken before TCRalphabeta/CD19-depleted stem cell transplant. The source is a child under 10 years old with inherited bone marrow failure, due to receive a stem cell transplant.

This clonotype was counted at least ten times. The CDR3 DNA reads TGTGCCAGCAGTTTAACCGACGCCATGAACACTGAAGCTTTCTTT. Its protein is CASSLTDAMNTEAFF. The gene calls are TRBV6-5 and TRBJ1-1; D ambiguous. Germline-derived CDR1 and CDR2 are MNHEY and SVGAGI. The ends were cut back, 4 bases at V and 0 bases at J, with 12 bases in the middle. This CDR3 is built from 15 residues.

This clonotype was found a few times. This rearrangement joins TRBV19 to TRBJ2-2; no definite D call. Germline-derived CDR1 and CDR2 are LNHDA and SQIVND (reference sequence). V lost 3 bases and J lost 1, with 6 bases in between. The CDR3 covers 14 residues. The DNA of the CDR3 is TGTGCCAGTAGTATTTGGGGGAACACCGGGGAGCTGTTTTTT. It encodes CASSIWGNTGELFF.

A few counts support this clonotype. CDR3 in DNA: TGTGCCAGCAGTGTGGACAGGGGGGGCTATGGCTACACCTTC. Translated, it gives CASSVDRGGYGYTF. The chain is built from TRBV12-3 or TRBV12-4 and TRBJ1-2; 10 positions agree with TRBD1. The CDR3 spans 14 residues. The ends lost 5 bases at V and 4 bases at J; junction bases unmatched: 4.

There are many counts of this clonotype. This sequence joins TRBV20-1 and TRBJ2-1; 9 nucleotides line up with TRBD2. Germline CDR1 reads DFQATT; CDR2 reads SNEGSKA (reference sequence). After removal of 1 base from V and 4 bases from J, the junction contained 2 bases not matched to a gene. This CDR3 is 14 amino acids long. This chain's CDR3 is CSARGLAEYNEQFF. The DNA of the CDR3 is TGCAGTGCTAGAGGACTAGCGGAATACAATGAGCAGTTCTTC.

This clonotype was seen at least ten times. The chain is built from TRBV4-3 and TRBJ2-7, with a possible D match to TRBD2 (6 bases). Trimming took 0 bases from V and 4 from J, leaving 13 bases between them. Per germline, CDR1 LGHNA and CDR2 YSLEER. The CDR3 totals 15 residues. The CDR3, as DNA: TGCGCCAGCAGCCAAGAGGCGGGGATCAGGTACGAGCAGTACTTC. It codes for CASSQEAGIRYEQYF.

The table lists this clonotype with many counts. V is TRBV27 and J is TRBJ2-1; 10 bases match TRBD2. The CDR3 totals 14 residues. The trim removed 6 bases at V and 10 bases at J, leaving 9 bases unmatched. Germline CDR1 MNHEY, CDR2 SMNVEV (reference sequence). As DNA, the CDR3 is TGTGCCAGCAGAGGGCTAGCGGGAGTCGGGGAGCAGTTCTTC. Its protein is CASRGLAGVGEQFF.

At least ten counts were recorded for this clonotype. The chain links TRBV4-3 to TRBJ2-2, with 10 bases aligning to TRBD2. Germline V gene lookup returns CDR1 LGHNA and CDR2 YSLEER. Unmatched junction bases numbered 10, after V lost 3 bases and J lost 6 bases. The CDR3 covers 17 residues. CDR3 region: CASSHGLLAGSAGELFF. The CDR3 DNA sequence: TGCGCCAGCAGCCACGGACTACTAGCGGGAAGCGCCGGGGAGCTGTTTTTT.

Many counts were recorded for this clonotype. The chain has TRBV27 and TRBJ2-2; D possibly matches TRBD1 or TRBD2 (5 bases each). Trimming removed 1 base at V and 7 bases at J, with 10 bases between. Germline V lookup: CDR1 MNHEY, CDR2 SMNVEV (reference sequence). The CDR3 length is 14 residues. CDR3 nucleotide sequence: TGTGCCAGCAGTTTATGGCAGGGAGTCGGGGAGCTGTTTTTT. This translates into CASSLWQGVGELFF.

This clonotype has ten or more counts. The V call is TRBV6-2 or TRBV6-3, the J call TRBJ2-7; perhaps D is TRBD1 or TRBD2 (5 bases each). Trimming left V 0 bases short and J 3 bases short, with 12 bases between. There are 15 residues in the CDR3. Per germline, CDR1 MNHEY and CDR2 SVGEGT. CDR3 protein: CASSYSGDGSYEQYF. CDR3 bases: TGTGCCAGCAGTTACTCTGGGGACGGAAGCTACGAGCAGTACTTC.

With regard to this clonotype: This sequence may be a read error, since a much larger clone differs from it by one base. The chain joins TRBV7-2 to TRBJ2-1, with a possible D match to TRBD2 (6 bases). The CDR3 spans 16 residues. Germline-derived CDR1 and CDR2 are SGHTA and FQGNSA. CDR3 loop: CASILMGVREWNEQFF. DNA of the CDR3: TGTGCCAGCATCTTAATGGGTGTCCGGGAGTGGAATGAGCAGTTCTTC.

As to this clonotype: Given a much more abundant clone one base away, this may be a read error. This chain connects TRBV28 to TRBJ2-5; 13 bases agree with TRBD2. The trim removed 5 bases at V and 4 bases at J, leaving 4 bases unmatched. The CDR3 runs to 15 residues. Germline V gene lookup returns CDR1 MDHEN and CDR2 SYDVKM. In nucleotides, the CDR3 is TGTGCCAGCAGTCTCGGGACTAGCGGGATAGAGACCCAGTACTTC. Translating gives CASSLGTSGIETQYF.

There are many counts of this clonotype. The J gene is TRBJ1-5, the V gene TRBV9; D is undetermined. Germline CDR1 SGDLS, CDR2 YYNGEE. The V and J ends lost 0 bases and 6 bases respectively, with 13 bases between them. The CDR3 spans 15 residues. CDR3 DNA: TGTGCCAGCAGCGTAGATCCAGGTACATCTCAGCCCCAGCATTTT. Translated, it gives CASSVDPGTSQPQHF.

This clonotype was picked up a small number of times. This chain joins TRBV23-1 and TRBJ2-3; the D is unclear. Being an ORF, TRBV23-1 has a function that is uncertain. V lost 2 bases and J lost 6, with 9 bases in between. The CDR3 sequence is 13 residues long. The CDR3, as DNA: TGCGCCAGCAGTCAACAAGCTTGGGATACGCAGTATTTT. Amino acids: CASSQQAWDTQYF.

This chain uses TRBV27 with TRBJ1-1; tentatively, D is TRBD1 (6 bases). Germline-derived CDR1 and CDR2 are MNHEY and SMNVEV (reference sequence). V was pared by 5 bases and J by 4 bases, with 17 bases between. This CDR3 is built from 15 residues. The CDR3 nucleotides read TGTGCCAGCAGTCATCCCGGGACAACCGCCACTGAAGCTTTCTTT. Its protein is CASSHPGTTATEAFF.

Turning to this clonotype: A single base separates this from a much larger clone, so it may be a read error. The chain employs TRBV11-2 and TRBJ2-2, with 8 positions matching TRBD1. Germline assignment: CDR1 SGHAT and CDR2 FQNNGV. This CDR3 spans 15 amino acids. CDR3 sequence: CVSSLRDRGTGELFF. In nucleotides, the CDR3 is TGTGTCAGCAGCTTAAGAGACAGGGGCACCGGGGAGCTGTTTTTT.

This clonotype has a count of ten or more. The rearrangement uses TRBV29-1 and TRBJ1-2, with D possibly matching TRBD1 (6 bases). V shed 4 bases and J shed 3 bases, with 15 bases lying between them. The CDR3 length is 14 residues. The germline gives CDR1 SQVTM, CDR2 ANQGSEA. The CDR3 DNA reads TGCAGCGTTGGACCCTCAGGGGATTACTATGGCTACACCTTC. Its translation is CSVGPSGDYYGYTF. The whole variable domain, remainder taken from reference TRBV29-1 and TRBJ1-2, is SAVISQKPSRDICQRGTSLTIQCQVDSQVTMMFWYRQQPGQSLTLIATANQGSEATYESGFVIDKFPISRPNLTFSTLTVSNMSPEDSSIYLCSVGPSGDYYGYTFGSGTRLTVV.

At least ten counts were recorded for this clonotype. This chain joins TRBV5-1 and TRBJ2-1; TRBD2 matches 9 bases. Trimming removed 0 bases from V and 10 bases from J; junction bases left unmatched: 2. The CDR3 is made up of 13 amino acids. Germline-derived CDR1 and CDR2 are SGHRS and YFSETQ. CDR3 DNA sequence: TGCGCCAGCAGCTTGGGGCTAGCGGGGGAGCAGTTCTTC. The encoded protein is CASSLGLAGEQFF.

This clonotype was counted between two and nine times. The gene calls are TRBV7-8 and TRBJ1-5; tentatively, D is TRBD1 (5 bases). The CDR3 contains 15 residues. The V end was cut by 5 bases, the J end by 1 base, with 12 bases between. Germline-derived CDR1 and CDR2 are SGHVS and FQNEAQ. CDR3 bases: TGTGCCAGCAGCCGAGGGGCGCTCAGCAATCAGCCCCAGCATTTT. Its translation is CASSRGALSNQPQHF.

The table lists this clonotype with many counts. The chain uses TRBV29-1 and TRBJ2-6, with 8 bases matching TRBD1. Per germline, CDR1 SQVTM and CDR2 ANQGSEA. The J segment lost 4 bases and the V segment lost 6 bases, leaving 11 bases of the junction unmatched. The CDR3 loop spans 16 amino acids. DNA of the CDR3: TGCAGCGTCTCGTGGCAGGGGGCGAGGGGGGCCAACGTCCTGACTTTC. Amino acids: CSVSWQGARGANVLTF.

This clonotype was observed many times. The J gene is TRBJ2-7, the V gene TRBV10-3, with D possibly TRBD2 on 6 matching bases. Looked up from germline, CDR1 is ENHRY and CDR2 is SYGVKD. V was pared by 0 bases and J by 3 bases, with 15 bases between. The CDR3 contains 16 residues. Here the CDR3 reads CAISESGGAYLYEQYF. The CDR3 coding sequence is TGTGCCATCAGTGAGTCAGGCGGGGCATATCTCTACGAGCAGTACTTC.

The chain employs TRBV12-3 or TRBV12-4 and TRBJ1-6; a weak D match, TRBD1 (6 bases). V dropped 2 bases and J dropped 8 bases, with 10 bases sitting between them. The CDR3 contains 14 residues. The CDR3 DNA sequence: TGTGCCAGCAGTTTACGGACAGTCTATTCACCCCTCCACTTT. Protein sequence: CASSLRTVYSPLHF.

This clonotype was counted ten times or more. This chain joins TRBV20-1 and TRBJ2-7; D possibly corresponds to TRBD1 (6 bases). V shed 5 bases and J shed 1 base, with 15 bases lying between them. The CDR3 sequence is 14 residues long. CDR1 and CDR2 (germline): DFQATT, SNEGSKA (reference sequence). The CDR3 here is CSAVGNRVSYEQYF. The CDR3 DNA follows: TGCAGTGCTGTCGGAAACAGGGTATCCTACGAGCAGTACTTC.

This clonotype was recorded many times. The chain employs TRBV29-1 and TRBJ2-7; D may be TRBD2 (5 bases). This CDR3 contains 11 residues. V dropped 4 bases and J dropped 3 bases, with 7 bases sitting between them. Germline V gene data show CDR1 as SQVTM and CDR2 as ANQGSEA. The CDR3 sequence: CSVGRDYEQYF. CDR3 coding DNA: TGCAGCGTTGGTCGGGACTACGAGCAGTACTTC.

This clonotype was counted ten times or more. V usage is TRBV10-3 and J usage is TRBJ2-5; 7 bases match TRBD2. Germline CDR1 and CDR2: ENHRY and SYGVKD. J was trimmed by 5 bases and V by 0 bases; bases with no gene match: 3. The CDR3 covers 14 residues. In DNA form, the CDR3 reads TGTGCCATCAGTGAGTCGGGAGGGGAGGAGACCCAGTACTTC. It codes for CAISESGGEETQYF.